This T cell receptor beta chain appears in the sequencing data of a study of blood T cell repertoires in COVID-19. Study context: Samples taken during acute and convalescent COVID-19 were collected in the United States, Italy and Spain. T cells, B-cell-depleted T cells, or PBMCs provided the cDNA or gDNA that served as material.

This clone is medium-sized in the sample. The CDR3 runs to 13 residues. Germline CDR1 reads PRHDT; CDR2 reads FYEKMQ (reference sequence). The J segment lost 4 bases and the V segment lost 6 bases, leaving 3 bases of the junction unmatched. Authors' analysis steps: Estimation of nucleated cell counts was performed using reference gene primer amplification. TCRdb's table, derived via immunoSEQ multiplex PCR, lists solely in-frame clones and lacks some. Clone size and V and J calls were adopted from that table, with D and trimming inferred from the DNA. The repertoire holds approximately 150,000 clones, with over 65% as singletons.

The sequenced sample was peripheral blood. The rearrangement links TRBV13 to TRBJ2-3, with TRBD1 matching over 8 bases. The sequence came from a middle-aged man with acute or convalescent COVID-19. The CDR3 spells CASRQGQADTQYF. In DNA, the CDR3 is TGTGCCAGCAGGCAGGGACAGGCAGATACGCAGTATTTT. Full variable domain (outside the CDR3, taken from reference TRBV13 and TRBJ2-3): AAGVIQSPRHLIKEKRETATLKCYPIPRHDTVYWYQQGPGQDPQFLISFYEKMQSDKGSIPDRFSAQQFSDYHSELNMSSLELGDSALYFCASRQGQADTQYFGPGTRLTVL.